The clone carrying this T cell receptor (beta chain) was observed a few times. Antigen unknown. The ends lost 5 bases at V and 0 bases at J; junction bases unmatched: 10. This CDR3 is 16 amino acids long. Germline assignment: CDR1 DFQATT and CDR2 SNEGSKA (reference sequence). Unique molecular identifiers featured in each of the TCR beta cDNA libraries. Via MiXCR, TCRdb re-called the PCR reads, giving one row per CDR3 protein. The data show approximately 730,000 distinct CDR3 sequences, approximately 44% seen once. This sample is part of a study of post-analysis software for immune sequencing data. Study-wide context: The patients showed relapsing-remitting, secondary progressive and progressive-relapsing multiple sclerosis courses. Study results and caveats: By F measure, strong co-clustering occurred among samples prepared in the same batch. Significantly decreased normalized Chao1 diversity was recorded for multiple sclerosis patients relative to controls. Comparison of patients with controls showed five TRBV segments more frequent in patients, TRBV5-6, TRBV5-1 and TRBV20-1 among them.

The TCR was taken from a girl under 18 with multiple sclerosis. Sequenced input: blood. The V call is TRBV20-1, the J call TRBJ2-1; 7 bases agree with TRBD2. This CDR3 reads CSAVTSPESSYNEQFF. DNA for the CDR3: TGCAGTGCTGTGACTAGCCCCGAGAGCTCCTACAATGAGCAGTTCTTC.